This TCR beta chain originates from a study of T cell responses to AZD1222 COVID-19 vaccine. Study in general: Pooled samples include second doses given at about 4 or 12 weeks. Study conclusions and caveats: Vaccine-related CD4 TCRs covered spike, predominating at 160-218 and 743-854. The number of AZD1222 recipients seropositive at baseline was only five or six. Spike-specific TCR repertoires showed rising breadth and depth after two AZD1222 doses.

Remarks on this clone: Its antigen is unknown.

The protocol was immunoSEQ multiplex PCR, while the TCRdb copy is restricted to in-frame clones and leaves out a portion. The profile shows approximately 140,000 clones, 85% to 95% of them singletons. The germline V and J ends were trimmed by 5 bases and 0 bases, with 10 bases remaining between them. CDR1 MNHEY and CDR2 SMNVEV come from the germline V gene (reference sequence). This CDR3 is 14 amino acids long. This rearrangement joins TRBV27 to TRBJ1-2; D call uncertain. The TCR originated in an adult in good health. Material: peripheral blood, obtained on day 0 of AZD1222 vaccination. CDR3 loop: CASSTQGPNYGYTF. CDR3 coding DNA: TGTGCCAGCAGTACGCAAGGGCCTAACTATGGCTACACCTTC.